This T cell receptor (beta chain) was sequenced in a study of CD8 T cells in ankylosing spondylitis. Study observations and caveats: Enrichment of disease-linked clones was reportedly significant in matched ankylosing spondylitis synovial fluid. One TCR beta motif, made up of 7 or 8 highly homologous variants, appeared characteristic of ankylosing spondylitis blood. Certain motif variants had earlier been reported in reactive arthritis synovial fluid and blood.

It was by quantitative 5'-RACE with molecular barcodes that TCR beta libraries were made. TCRdb reprocessed the 5' RACE reads via MiXCR and lists one record per CDR3 protein. Of about 800,000 distinct CDR3 sequences listed, about an eighth are singletons. From germline, CDR1 is KGHSH and CDR2 LQKENI. V shed 2 bases and J 15 bases; nucleotides not matched to a gene: 9. The CDR3 length is 13 residues. Of note for this clonotype: Its antigen is still unknown.

Sequencing was done on a sample of blood, either unsorted or a sorted T cell fraction (not recorded which). The chain has TRBV18 and TRBJ2-1; TRBD1 matches at 8 bases. The TCR was taken from a male donor with ankylosing spondylitis. CDR3 loop: CASSPNSGQGLFF. Written as DNA, the CDR3 is TGTGCCAGCTCACCAAATTCCGGACAGGGCCTGTTCTTC.